The T cell receptor beta chain under discussion was sequenced for a study of T cell responses to AZD1222 COVID-19 vaccine. Whole-study context: Analyses pooled second doses at about 4 or about 12 weeks. General observations from the study: Females made up more of the donors, who were largely white British, and clonal diversity may have come out too low. Reports indicate that nearly half of spike-specific TCRs are directed at unmutated variant regions. When two AZD1222 doses had been given, Spike-specific TCR breadth and depth rose.

With 6 bases clipped from V and 8 bases from J, the junction kept 15 bases outside the gene matches. CDR3 length: 17 residues. The germline V gene encodes CDR1 MNHEY and CDR2 SMNVEV (reference sequence). Assay: immunoSEQ multiplex PCR; the TCRdb copy retains only in-frame clones and omits some. This sample has about 180,000 clones; around 90% occur once, and the top ten carry 2.6%. Points on this clone: Its antigen is unknown.

The chain combines TRBV27 with TRBJ2-3; 12 nucleotides match TRBD2. Source: peripheral blood, taken on day 0 of AZD1222 vaccination. The TCR comes from an adult in good health. The CDR3 coding sequence is TGTGCCAGCAGACCAACCCTTCGACTAGCGGGAGTTTCTACGCAGTATTTT. This encodes CASRPTLRLAGVSTQYF.